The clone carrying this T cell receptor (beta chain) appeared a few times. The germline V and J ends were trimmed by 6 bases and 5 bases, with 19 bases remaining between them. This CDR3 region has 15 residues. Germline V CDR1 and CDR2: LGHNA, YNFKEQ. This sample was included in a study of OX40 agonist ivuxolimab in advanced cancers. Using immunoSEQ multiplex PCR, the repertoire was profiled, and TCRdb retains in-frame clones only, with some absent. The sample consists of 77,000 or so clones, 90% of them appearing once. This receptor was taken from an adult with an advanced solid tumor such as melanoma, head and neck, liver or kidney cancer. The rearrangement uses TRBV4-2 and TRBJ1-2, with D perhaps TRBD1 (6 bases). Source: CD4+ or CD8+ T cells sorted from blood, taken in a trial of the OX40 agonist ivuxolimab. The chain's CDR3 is CASRPEQGLVYGYTF. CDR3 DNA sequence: TGTGCCAGCAGACCCGAACAGGGACTAGTTTATGGCTACACCTTC.